The next 30 T cell receptor beta chains were all read from a single sample in a study of early T cells in non-severe SARS-CoV-2 infection. TCRdb analysed the 5' RACE reads with MiXCR anew, one entry per CDR3 protein. The sample consists of 70,000 to 90,000 distinct CDR3 sequences, under 15% of them appearing once. Sample: whole blood. The receptors shown here come from an adult who was a healthcare worker with PCR-confirmed SARS-CoV-2 infection or an uninfected control (not recorded which).

The chain uses TRBV5-1 and TRBJ2-7; 9 nucleotides agree with TRBD2. Germline V CDR1 and CDR2: SGHRS, YFSETQ. The CDR3 sequence is 15 residues long. V shed 4 bases and J 2 bases; nucleotides not matched to a gene: 7. CDR3 coding DNA: TGCGCCAGCAGCCCGGAGGCGGGAGGGCCCTACGAGCAGTACTTC. Translated: CASSPEAGGPYEQYF.

The chain has TRBV6-5 and TRBJ1-5; maybe TRBD1 (6 bases). Per germline, CDR1 MNHEY and CDR2 SVGAGI. Trimming took 2 bases from V and 7 from J, leaving 12 bases between them. CDR3 size: 14 residues. The CDR3 coding sequence is TGTGCCAGCAGTTACGTCCAGGGGAGACAGCCCCAGCATTTT. Its translation: CASSYVQGRQPQHF.

J is TRBJ1-2 and V is TRBV28, with D perhaps matching TRBD1 (5 bases). CDR3 size: 14 residues. V dropped 6 bases and J dropped 4 bases, with 15 bases sitting between them. Germline CDR1 MDHEN, CDR2 SYDVKM. The CDR3 sequence: CASSPIQGTYGYTF. The CDR3 DNA reads TGTGCCAGCAGCCCCATCCAGGGAACCTATGGCTACACCTTC.

The J gene is TRBJ2-1, the V gene TRBV3-1, with D possibly being TRBD1 or TRBD2 (5 bases each). The length of the CDR3 is 14 residues. V shed 1 base and J shed 4 bases, with 8 bases lying between them. The germline V gene has CDR1 LGHDT and CDR2 YNNKEL (reference sequence). CDR3 in DNA: TGTGCCAGCAGCCAAGCGGGACCTTACAATGAGCAGTTCTTC. Its translation is CASSQAGPYNEQFF.

The chain carries TRBV7-2 and TRBJ2-7; D is undetermined. The CDR3 is 11 residues long. Germline V gene data show CDR1 as SGHTA and CDR2 as FQGNSA. V lost 4 bases and J lost 4, with 5 bases in between. The CDR3 DNA sequence: TGTGCCAGCAGCTCCGAATACGAGCAGTACTTC. It is translated as CASSSEYEQYF.

The gene calls are TRBV2 and TRBJ2-5; the match to TRBD2 covers 13 bases. Trimming cost V 7 bases and J 3 bases; bases outside gene matches: 11. The germline V gene encodes CDR1 SNHLY and CDR2 FYNNEI. The CDR3 consists of 17 residues. In DNA form, the CDR3 reads TGTGCCAGCATCCGGACTAGCGGGAGTCGGGGTAAAGAGACCCAGTACTTC. It codes for CASIRTSGSRGKETQYF.

CDR3 amino acids: CSAPSSGRKYEQYF. For the CDR3, the DNA is TGCAGTGCTCCTTCTAGCGGGAGGAAGTACGAGCAGTACTTC. The V gene is TRBV20-1, the J gene TRBJ2-7; 11 bases are a match to TRBD2. V trimming: 5 bases; J trimming: 4 bases; junction bases outside the gene matches: 7. There are 14 residues in the CDR3. CDR1 DFQATT and CDR2 SNEGSKA come from the germline V gene (reference sequence).

The chain couples TRBV5-1 to TRBJ1-2; D not certain. The V end lost 0 bases, the J end lost 2 bases, and 8 bases lay between the germline ends. The CDR3 is 14 amino acids. Germline-derived CDR1 and CDR2 are SGHRS and YFSETQ. The CDR3 DNA sequence: TGCGCCAGCAGCTTGGGTCCAGCGAACTATGGCTACACCTTC. Encoded protein: CASSLGPANYGYTF.

The rearrangement joins TRBV6-5 to TRBJ2-6; D not resolved. Germline CDR1 is MNHEY and CDR2 is SVGAGI. This CDR3 is built from 15 residues. Trimming took off 6 bases at V and 2 bases at J, with 11 bases between the two ends. This CDR3 reads CASSRTPTGANVLTF. The CDR3 nucleotides are TGTGCCAGCAGCAGGACCCCGACTGGGGCCAACGTCCTGACTTTC.

The V gene is TRBV10-3, the J gene TRBJ2-3; D possibly uses TRBD1 or TRBD2 (5 bases each). Trimming took 3 bases from V and 4 from J, leaving 14 bases between them. Germline lookup yields CDR1 ENHRY and CDR2 SYGVKD. This CDR3 contains 15 residues. The CDR3 DNA follows: TGTGCCATCAGTGAACCGGGACGGAGTTCAGATACGCAGTATTTT. As protein: CAISEPGRSSDTQYF.

The chain uses TRBV6-5 and TRBJ1-4; no reliable D call. V lost 6 bases to trimming and J lost 3 bases, with 11 bases between them. The CDR3 is 14 residues long. Germline CDR1 MNHEY, CDR2 SVGAGI. CDR3 residues: CASSPRWANEKLFF. For the CDR3, the DNA is TGTGCCAGCAGCCCCCGGTGGGCTAATGAAAAACTGTTTTTT.

This clonotype was counted many times. V usage is TRBV10-3 and J usage is TRBJ1-2; 7 positions agree with TRBD1. J was trimmed by 5 bases and V by 8 bases; bases with no gene match: 17. Germline values: CDR1 ENHRY, CDR2 SYGVKD. The CDR3 is made up of 16 amino acids. The CDR3 nucleotides read TGTGCCATCGCGGGGCTTACAGGGGACCGAGATTATGGCTACACCTTC. It is translated as CAIAGLTGDRDYGYTF.

V gene TRBV9 combines with J gene TRBJ2-5; no clear D. CDR3 length: 17 residues. Between the trimmed V and J ends, which lost 0 bases and 5 bases, there was a span of 20 bases. Per germline, CDR1 SGDLS and CDR2 YYNGEE. CDR3 in DNA: TGTGCCAGCAGCGTAGGAACTGGGCCTCCTTTAAGGGAGACCCAGTACTTC. Translation gives CASSVGTGPPLRETQYF. The complete variable domain, with remaining parts taken from reference TRBV9 and TRBJ2-5, reads DSGVTQTPKHLITATGQRVTLRCSPRSGDLSVYWYQQSLDQGLQFLIQYYNGEERAKGNILERFSAQQFPDLHSELNLSSLELGDSALYFCASSVGTGPPLRETQYFGPGTRLLVL.

At least ten counts were recorded for this clonotype. This chain joins TRBV18 and TRBJ1-5; the match to TRBD1 covers 7 bases. In germline, CDR1 is KGHSH, CDR2 LQKENI. CDR3 length equals 15 residues. The trim removed 3 bases at V and 2 bases at J, leaving 4 bases unmatched. The CDR3 DNA reads as TGTGCCAGCTCACCTAGACAGGGAGGCAATCAGCCCCAGCATTTT. It is translated as CASSPRQGGNQPQHF.

The V and J genes are TRBV23-1 and TRBJ2-1; TRBD2 might be the D (6 bases). TRBV23-1 is filed as an ORF, its function uncertain. This CDR3 comprises 15 residues. The V end lost 3 bases, the J end lost 8 bases, and 17 bases lay between the germline ends. DNA for the CDR3: TGCGCCAGCAGTCACAAGGGACTCGAACCCGATGAGCAGTTCTTC. Protein product: CASSHKGLEPDEQFF.

This clonotype has just a few counts. The CDR3 DNA follows: TGTGCCAGCATGGTCGGCCGAGGTAGAGTCGAGCAGTACTTC. Protein sequence: CASMVGRGRVEQYF. This chain links TRBV28 with TRBJ2-7, with unresolved D. Germline CDR1 reads MDHEN; CDR2 reads SYDVKM. The V and J ends lost 7 bases and 6 bases respectively, with 19 bases between them. The CDR3 is 14 residues long. The full variable domain, in which reference TRBV28 and TRBJ2-7 provide the parts outside the CDR3, is DVKVTQSSRYLVKRTGEKVFLECVQDMDHENMFWYRQDPGLGLRLIYFSYDVKMKEKGDIPEGYSVSREKKERFSLILESASTNQTSMYLCASMVGRGRVEQYFGPGTRLTVT.

The CDR3 DNA is TGCGCCAGCAGCCCTAGCGGGAGGGCCGGAGATACGCAGTATTTT. Amino acids: CASSPSGRAGDTQYF. The chain recombines TRBV5-1 with TRBJ2-3; 12 bases fit TRBD2. The ends lost 4 bases at V and 5 bases at J; junction bases unmatched: 5. The CDR3 runs to 15 residues. Looked up from germline, CDR1 is SGHRS and CDR2 is YFSETQ.

This clonotype has just a few counts. The chain combines TRBV7-6 with TRBJ2-2; 10 bases line up with TRBD2. The junction had 5 bases not matched to a gene; V was cut back by 3 bases and J by 7 bases. Germline CDR1 SGHVS, CDR2 FNYEAQ. The CDR3 covers 15 residues. The CDR3 loop is CASSLTSGYGGELFF. CDR3 in DNA: TGTGCCAGCAGCTTGACTAGCGGGTACGGCGGGGAGCTGTTTTTT.

V usage is TRBV19 and J usage is TRBJ2-2; 15 bases are shared with TRBD2. The junction had 7 bases not matched to a gene; V was cut back by 6 bases and J by 5 bases. Germline lookup yields CDR1 LNHDA and CDR2 SQIVND (reference sequence). CDR3 length equals 17 residues. CDR3 in DNA: TGTGCCAGTAGCCGGGGACTAGCGGGAGGACCGACCGGGGAGCTGTTTTTT. Its protein is CASSRGLAGGPTGELFF.

This clonotype was found a few times. The chain couples TRBV7-9 to TRBJ2-3; 8 bases match TRBD1. CDR1 is SEHNR and CDR2 is FQNEAQ in the germline V gene (reference sequence). The CDR3 is 15 residues long. J gave up 3 bases and V 5 bases, and 7 bases lay outside the gene matches. In DNA form, the CDR3 reads TGTGCCAGCAGCCCCCGGACAGGGAGGACAGATACGCAGTATTTT. Its translation is CASSPRTGRTDTQYF. Filled out from reference TRBV7-9 and TRBJ2-3, the complete variable domain reads DTGVSQNPRHKITKRGQNVTFRCDPISEHNRLYWYRQTLGQGPEFLTYFQNEAQLEKSRLLSDRFSAERPKGSFSTLEIQRTEQGDSAMYLCASSPRTGRTDTQYFGPGTRLTVL.

About this clonotype itself: A much larger clone lies a single base off, so this may be a read error. This rearrangement joins TRBV7-2 to TRBJ2-5; D gene unclear. CDR1 is SGHTA and CDR2 is FQGNSA in the germline V gene. This CDR3 region has 15 residues. Trimming took 1 base from V and 1 from J, leaving 10 bases between them. CDR3 in DNA: TGTGCCAGCAGCTTAGGGAGTGCTCCCCAAGAGACCCAGTACTTC. Translating it yields CASSLGSAPQETQYF.

This clonotype was counted between two and nine times. The rearrangement uses TRBV28 and TRBJ2-7; possible D gene TRBD1, 6 bases. The V gene lost 9 bases and the J gene lost 0 bases, with 12 bases spanning the gap. Germline CDR1 and CDR2: MDHEN and SYDVKM. This CDR3 comprises 13 residues. The DNA of the CDR3 is TGTGCCAGTACCGGGACAAGCTCCTACGAGCAGTACTTC. Its translation: CASTGTSSYEQYF.

This chain joins TRBV7-2 and TRBJ2-2; a weak D match, TRBD1 (5 bases). Per germline, CDR1 SGHTA and CDR2 FQGNSA. This CDR3 has 13 residues. V was pared by 6 bases and J by 7 bases, with 12 bases between. CDR3 protein: CASRGPADGELFF. The CDR3 DNA is TGTGCCAGCAGGGGGCCGGCAGACGGGGAGCTGTTTTTT.

The V and J genes are TRBV28 and TRBJ2-1; D gene ambiguous. The CDR3 contains 14 residues. CDR1 is MDHEN and CDR2 is SYDVKM in the germline V gene. Trimming took off 3 bases at V and 0 bases at J, with 6 bases between the two ends. The CDR3 DNA follows: TGTGCCAGCAGTTTGCTAAGCTCCTACAATGAGCAGTTCTTC. It is translated as CASSLLSSYNEQFF.

The chain uses TRBV4-1 and TRBJ2-2; D possibly corresponds to TRBD2 (6 bases). Trimming stripped 0 bases from V and 0 bases from J, with 11 bases between. The germline gives CDR1 MGHRA, CDR2 YSYEKL. This CDR3 has 17 amino acids. CDR3 DNA sequence: TGCGCCAGCAGCCAAGATTACCGGGGGACGAACACCGGGGAGCTGTTTTTT. This codes for CASSQDYRGTNTGELFF.

This clonotype occurred many times. The chain employs TRBV18 and TRBJ1-4; 7 nucleotides match TRBD1. CDR3 size: 16 residues. The germline V gene encodes CDR1 KGHSH and CDR2 LQKENI. The V and J ends lost 3 bases and 5 bases, in that order; junction bases with no gene match: 9. The chain's CDR3 is CASSPAEGAMNEKLFF. The CDR3 bases are TGTGCCAGCTCACCGGCAGAGGGGGCGATGAATGAAAAACTGTTTTTT.

The genes are TRBV3-1 and TRBJ2-2; D not certain. Germline CDR1 is LGHDT and CDR2 is YNNKEL (reference sequence). V was clipped by 0 bases and J by 2 bases, with 7 bases between them. The length of the CDR3 is 15 residues. CDR3 coding DNA: TGTGCCAGCAGCCAAGATGTCGGAAACACCGGGGAGCTGTTTTTT. This gives the protein CASSQDVGNTGELFF.

This clonotype was found many times. This chain uses TRBV20-1 with TRBJ2-3; TRBD2 aligns across 10 bases. The junction had 10 bases not matched to a gene; V was cut back by 0 bases and J by 4 bases. Germline V gene sequence: CDR1 DFQATT, CDR2 SNEGSKA (reference sequence). This CDR3 spans 17 amino acids. The CDR3 region has the DNA TGCAGTGCTAGAGATTGGGCTAGCGGGAGTATAGCAGATACGCAGTATTTT. It codes for CSARDWASGSIADTQYF.

V is TRBV4-3 and J is TRBJ2-7; possibly TRBD1 or TRBD2 for D (6 bases each). V was shortened by 2 bases and J by 2 bases, with 22 bases between the two germline ends. CDR3 length: 18 amino acids. Germline V CDR1 and CDR2: LGHNA, YSLEER. In DNA, the CDR3 is TGCGCCAGCAGCCAAAACCGTCCCGCACAGGGACTCCCCTACGAGCAGTACTTC. Encoded protein: CASSQNRPAQGLPYEQYF.

This clonotype was seen a handful of times. This sequence joins TRBV28 and TRBJ1-1; D might be TRBD1 (5 bases). CDR3 length: 11 residues. Trimming stripped 7 bases from V and 10 bases from J, with 13 bases between. CDR1 and CDR2 (germline): MDHEN, SYDVKM. The CDR3 here is CASNLGPRAFF. CDR3 nucleotide sequence: TGTGCCAGCAACCTGGGACCTAGAGCTTTCTTT.